This is a list of T cell receptor beta chains from one sample in a study of tumor-infiltrating lymphocytes in primary liver carcinoma. TCRdb passed the multiplex PCR reads through MiXCR, listing each CDR3 protein once. The sample has approximately 30,000 distinct CDR3 sequences; around 66% are singletons. Material: liver tumor tissue from sampling region 3. These receptors were obtained from a young woman with primary liver carcinoma and hepatitis B virus infection. CDR3s include the opening cysteine and the closing phenylalanine or tryptophan. D genes are given only for firm matches. A clone size is listed for some rows: how often the clone was seen (once, few, many), or a class if it is expanded.

D gene	J gene	clone size	V gene	CDR3 DNA	CDR3 protein
.	TRBJ2-4	.	TRBV11-2	TGTGCCAGCAGCTTAGAACGTCGGGGGCGCGACATTCAGTACTTC	CASSLERRGRDIQYF
.	TRBJ2-1	medium-sized	TRBV28	TGTGCCAGCAGTTTTTTTGGTGAGCAGTTCTTC	CASSFFGEQFF
.	TRBJ1-2	.	TRBV6-5	TGTGCCAGTATTTACTCGGCCCTGCGGTGTTATGGCTACACCTTC	CASIYSALRCYGYTF
.	TRBJ2-7	.	TRBV11-1	TGTGCCAGCAGCTTAGAGCCAGCGGGTGAAAGCTCCTACGAGCAATACTTC	CASSLEPAGESSYEQYF
TRBD2	TRBJ2-3	.	TRBV6-6	TGTGCCGGCTGTTACGGGAGGGATACGCAGTATTTT	CAGCYGRDTQYF
.	TRBJ1-6	.	TRBV7-8	TGTGCCAGCAGCTTTGGTCCCCAGGCCCAGGCTTCACTTTCACCCCTCCACTTT	CASSFGPQAQASLSPLHF
TRBD2	TRBJ2-1	.	TRBV12-3/TRBV12-4	TGTACCAGCAGCCTATCCGGGACTAGCGGACTTGAGCAGTCCTTC	CTSSLSGTSGLEQSF
.	TRBJ2-3	.	TRBV11-3	TGTGCCAGCTGCCTCGGACTTAGCTGCACAGATACGCAGTATTTT	CASCLGLSCTDTQYF
TRBD2	TRBJ2-2	medium-sized	TRBV4-3	TGCGCCAGCAGCCAAGGGAGAGCGGGAGGTCCCGGGGAGCTGTTTTTT	CASSQGRAGGPGELFF
.	TRBJ2-3	.	TRBV4-1	TGCGCCAGCAGCCAACTAGGCATGGCAACTGGAGACTCGGATACGCAGTATTTT	CASSQLGMATGDSDTQYF
.	TRBJ2-3	.	TRBV11-2	TGTGCCAGCAGCCGGCCGCGAAAGGGAAGGGGAGATACGCAGTGTTTT	CASSRPRKGRGDTQCF
.	TRBJ2-1	.	TRBV4-3	TGCGCCAGCAGCCAAGATCAGGACTACGCATACAATGAGCAGTTCTTC	CASSQDQDYAYNEQFF
TRBD1	TRBJ2-2	.	TRBV13	TGTGCCAGCAGCCTGTGGACAGGGATCGACACCGGGGAGCTGTTTTTT	CASSLWTGIDTGELFF
.	TRBJ2-2	.	TRBV5-4	TGTACCAGCAGCAGCTCTGGAAGCACTATCACCGGAGAGCTGGTTTTT	CTSSSSGSTITGELVF
.	TRBJ2-3	.	TRBV11-3	TGCGCCTGCAGCTTAGGTGCGGATACGCACTATTTT	CACSLGADTHYF
.	TRBJ2-7	.	TRBV28	TGTGCCAGTAGTCTTGACAGTACCTACGAGCAGTACTTC	CASSLDSTYEQYF
.	TRBJ2-1	many	TRBV21-1	TGTGCCAGCGGCAAAGCTTGGGCTGAGCAGTTCTTC	CASGKAWAEQFF
TRBD2	TRBJ2-3	.	TRBV11-2	TGTGCCAACAGCTTAAGGGGCCTAGCGGGATTGAGAGTCCGCACAGATACGCAATATTTT	CANSLRGLAGLRVRTDTQYF
.	TRBJ1-4	few	TRBV11-2	TGTGCCAGCAGTCCCTGGGAGGGAGAACTGTTTTTT	CASSPWEGELFF
TRBD1	TRBJ1-1	few	TRBV11-2	TGTGCCAGCAGCCACGACCCAGGGGGTCGAACTGAAGCTTTCTTT	CASSHDPGGRTEAFF
.	TRBJ2-1	.	TRBV20-1	TGCAGTGCTAGAGATATGGGTAGAGACAATGAGCAGTTCTTC	CSARDMGRDNEQFF
.	TRBJ2-7	.	TRBV7-3	TGTCCCAGCAACTTAAGGCGGAACGGTGGCGGCTTC	CPSNLRRNGGGF
TRBD2	TRBJ2-2	.	TRBV24-1	TGTGTCACCAGTGACCTCCCTAGCGGGAATACCGGGGAGCTGTTTTTT	CVTSDLPSGNTGELFF
TRBD2	TRBJ2-2	many	TRBV28	TGTGCCAGCACCAAAGCGGGAGCCACCGGGGAGCTGTTTTTT	CASTKAGATGELFF
.	TRBJ2-7	once	TRBV6-6	TGTGCCAGCAGTTACAGGATAGGGTTAGGGTACGAGGAGTATTTC	CASSYRIGLGYEEYF
.	TRBJ2-7	few	TRBV5-1	TGCGCCAGCAGCTTGGGCGCTAACGGGAAGGACGAGCAGTACTTC	CASSLGANGKDEQYF
.	TRBJ2-2	.	TRBV11-1	TGTGTCAGCAGCTTACAGGTCGGGGAGCTGTTCTTT	CVSSLQVGELFF
.	TRBJ1-6	.	TRBV14	TGTGCCAGCAGCCAGGCATGGAGGAATTCACCCCTCCACTTT	CASSQAWRNSPLHF
TRBD2	TRBJ2-1	few	TRBV11-3	TGTACCAGCAGCCGACTAGCGGGGGGGGGGTACGAGCTGTTCTTC	CTSSRLAGGGYELFF
.	TRBJ2-5	once	TRBV30	TGTGCCCGGAGTTCAGGGCAGGAGACCCAGTACTTC	CARSSGQETQYF
TRBD1	TRBJ1-1	.	TRBV11-3	TGTGCTAGCAGCTTAACAGGGGGGACTGAAGCTTTCTTT	CASSLTGGTEAFF
.	TRBJ1-2	many	TRBV11-2	TGTGCCAGCAGCTCCTCAGGGGCAGCCAACAACTATGGCTACACCTTC	CASSSSGAANNYGYTF
TRBD2	TRBJ2-7	many	TRBV2	TGTGCCAGCACTTGGAGGGAGGGTCTCGAGCAGTACTTC	CASTWREGLEQYF
.	TRBJ2-3	.	TRBV11-2	TGTGCCAGCAGCCCCGTGGCGAGAGGTGGAGATACGCAGTATTTT	CASSPVARGGDTQYF
.	TRBJ2-1	.	TRBV7-9	TGTGTCAGAGATGACAACTACAATGAGCAGTTCTTC	CVRDDNYNEQFF
.	TRBJ1-6	.	TRBV6-5	TGTGCCAGCAGGGAAAGGAGTGCCCCCCTTTCACACATTCACTTT	CASRERSAPLSHIHF
.	TRBJ2-7	many	TRBV28	TGTGCCAGCGCCGGCCAGGGACAAGGGGGTTCCTACGAGCAGTACTTC	CASAGQGQGGSYEQYF
.	TRBJ2-1	.	TRBV6-6	TGTGCCAGCAGTTGGGTAGCGAGAACCTCTTGGGATCAGTTCTTC	CASSWVARTSWDQFF
.	TRBJ2-1	.	TRBV2	TGTGCCGGTCTAGTCGGCTCCTACGATGAGCAGTTCTTC	CAGLVGSYDEQFF
TRBD2	TRBJ2-1	medium-sized	TRBV30	TGTGCCTGGAGACTAGCGGGACTGTCCTACAATGAGCAGTTCTTC	CAWRLAGLSYNEQFF
TRBD1	TRBJ1-4	.	TRBV5-4	TGTGCCAGCAGCACCAACAGGGGGCTAGAAGGAAAACTGTTTTTT	CASSTNRGLEGKLFF
.	TRBJ2-1	.	TRBV6-1	TGTGCCAGCAATGGGTACTACCCTAGGGATGGGCAGTTCTTC	CASNGYYPRDGQFF
TRBD1	TRBJ2-3	few	TRBV6-1	TGTGCCAGCAGCTCAAACATTGGACAGGCGAGCACAGATACGCAGTATTTT	CASSSNIGQASTDTQYF
.	TRBJ2-1	.	TRBV11-2	TGTGCCAGCAGCTTAGATGGGGGGAGCCGGTACAATGAGCAGTTCTTC	CASSLDGGSRYNEQFF
.	TRBJ2-5	.	TRBV11-2	TGTGCCAGCAGCTTTCGAATCGGTACCAGCCGAGAGACCCAGTACTTC	CASSFRIGTSRETQYF
TRBD1	TRBJ2-5	.	TRBV6-1	TGTGCCAATAGCCCAAATCCCGGGACAGGGCTAGAGACCCAGTACTTC	CANSPNPGTGLETQYF
.	TRBJ2-2	.	TRBV4-3	TGCGCCTGCAGCCAAGTGAGAGTGGGAGGTCCCGGGGAGCTGTTTTTT	CACSQVRVGGPGELFF
.	TRBJ2-2	large	TRBV11-2	TGTGCCAGCAGCTTAGATAGGACTGGGGAGCTGTTTTTT	CASSLDRTGELFF
TRBD2	TRBJ2-3	.	TRBV11-2	TGTGCCAGCAACCCTGGACTAGCGGGCCCAGATACGCGGCATTTT	CASNPGLAGPDTRHF
.	TRBJ1-5	.	TRBV7-2	TGTGCCAGCAGCCTGTACTCGACAGGACAGCCCCAGCATTTT	CASSLYSTGQPQHF
TRBD2	TRBJ2-3	.	TRBV7-8	TGTGCCAGCAGCGCCACTACTAGCGGGTGTAAAAAAAATACGCAGTATTTT	CASSATTSGCKKNTQYF
.	TRBJ2-3	.	TRBV7-3	TGTGCCAGCAGCCTCGGACAAGGCACAGATATGCAGTATTTT	CASSLGQGTDMQYF